The rows below give T cell receptor beta chains drawn from one sample of a study of shared clonotypes between healthy human individuals. Measured with immunoSEQ multiplex PCR; TCRdb has only the in-frame clones, and not every one. The profile shows about 1 million clones, 70% to 80% of them singletons. Source material: memory CD4+ T cells sorted from blood. The receptors originated from a man in his late teens or twenties in good health. Both conserved end residues are part of each CDR3. D genes are given only for firm matches. Expanded clones are given a class, and other clones once, few, many or no size at all.

size	J	D	V	DNA	CDR3
.	TRBJ1-4	.	TRBV27	TGTGCCAGCAAATTTACAGGGTTAGGGGAAAAACTGTTTTTT	CASKFTGLGEKLFF
.	TRBJ1-2	.	TRBV5-5	TGTGCCAGCAGCTTACAGTATGGAAACTATGGCTACACCTTC	CASSLQYGNYGYTF
.	TRBJ2-7	.	TRBV9	TGTGCCAGCAGCGTAGCCCCCAGTCGGGCATACGAGCAGTACTTC	CASSVAPSRAYEQYF
.	TRBJ1-6	TRBD1	TRBV5-4	TGTGCCAGCACCCTGGGACAGGGGGCGGGTAGTGTGAATTCACCCCTCCACTTT	CASTLGQGAGSVNSPLHF
.	TRBJ1-1	.	TRBV2	TGTGCCACCGGACGCTTAGGTGAAGCTTTCTTT	CATGRLGEAFF
.	TRBJ2-3	TRBD2	TRBV5-1	TGCGCCAGCAGACTCAGCGGGGGGGCCACAGATACGCAGTATTTT	CASRLSGGATDTQYF
.	TRBJ1-4	TRBD1	TRBV28	TGTGCCAGCAGTTTACCGGGACAGGGGACAGAAAAACTGTTTTTT	CASSLPGQGTEKLFF
.	TRBJ2-7	TRBD1	TRBV2	TGTGCCAGCAACGGACAGGGGGCGCCGGGCGAGCAGTACTTC	CASNGQGAPGEQYF
.	TRBJ2-7	.	TRBV27	TGTGCCAGCAGTTTGCGAGGGGACGAGCAGTACTTC	CASSLRGDEQYF
.	TRBJ2-1	.	TRBV7-2	TGTGCCAGCAGCTTAGTCCGGGACTTCTACAATGAGCAGTTCTTC	CASSLVRDFYNEQFF
.	TRBJ2-4	.	TRBV5-6	TGTGCCAGCAGCTCCATTTCCTGGGGTTTCGAAAACATTCAGTACTTC	CASSSISWGFENIQYF
.	TRBJ1-2	.	TRBV4-1	TGCGCCAGCAGCCAAGGGGGGGAGATTGGCTACACCTTC	CASSQGGEIGYTF
.	TRBJ1-1	.	TRBV6-6	TGTGCCAGCAGTCGGCTTTTGGACACTGAAGCTTTCTTT	CASSRLLDTEAFF
many	TRBJ2-2	.	TRBV19	TGTGCCAGTAGTACCTCCAGTGCCACCGGGGAGCTGTTTTTT	CASSTSSATGELFF
.	TRBJ1-2	TRBD1	TRBV10-3	TGTGCCATCAGTGAGTCAGCAGGGGGTGTCACTCCCTATGGCTACACCTTC	CAISESAGGVTPYGYTF
few	TRBJ2-4	.	TRBV5-1	TGCGCCAGCAGCTTGGGCGGGGGCACTGCGGTATCGGACATTCAGTACTTC	CASSLGGGTAVSDIQYF
.	TRBJ2-6	.	TRBV2	TGTGCCAGCAGTGCTGGGGCCAACGTCCTGACTTTC	CASSAGANVLTF
.	TRBJ2-5	TRBD1	TRBV19	TGTGCCAGTAGTATTTGGGACAGCCAAGAGACCCAGTACTTC	CASSIWDSQETQYF
once	TRBJ2-1	.	TRBV5-4	TGTGCCAGCGGTATAGGGAGTGAGGCCAGGAATGAGCAGTTCTTC	CASGIGSEARNEQFF
few	TRBJ1-6	.	TRBV5-4	TGTGCCAGCAGCTTGGCAGGGGCGAATTCACCCCTCCACTTT	CASSLAGANSPLHF
once	TRBJ2-1	TRBD2	TRBV7-9	TGTGCCAGCAGCTCTAGCGGGGGGGCCCTCAATGAGCAGTTCTTC	CASSSSGGALNEQFF
once	TRBJ1-2	.	TRBV18	TGTGCCAGCTCACCACCGCAAGGGAATGGCTACACCTTC	CASSPPQGNGYTF
.	TRBJ2-7	.	TRBV18	TGTGCCAGCTCACCCGTCTTGAGCTCCTACGAGCAGTACTTC	CASSPVLSSYEQYF
.	TRBJ1-2	.	TRBV15	TGTGCCACCAGCAGAGATCGAAGGGGCTACACCTTC	CATSRDRRGYTF
.	TRBJ2-7	TRBD1	TRBV7-3	TGTGCCAGCAGCTATGACAGGGTTCCCTACGAGCAGTACTTC	CASSYDRVPYEQYF
.	TRBJ2-7	TRBD1	TRBV9	TGTGCCAGCAGCGTAGGGGCAGGGGGTATGATATACGAGCAGTACTTC	CASSVGAGGMIYEQYF
.	TRBJ2-5	.	TRBV25-1	TGTGCCAGCAGCACTCGGTGGTACTTC	CASSTRWYF